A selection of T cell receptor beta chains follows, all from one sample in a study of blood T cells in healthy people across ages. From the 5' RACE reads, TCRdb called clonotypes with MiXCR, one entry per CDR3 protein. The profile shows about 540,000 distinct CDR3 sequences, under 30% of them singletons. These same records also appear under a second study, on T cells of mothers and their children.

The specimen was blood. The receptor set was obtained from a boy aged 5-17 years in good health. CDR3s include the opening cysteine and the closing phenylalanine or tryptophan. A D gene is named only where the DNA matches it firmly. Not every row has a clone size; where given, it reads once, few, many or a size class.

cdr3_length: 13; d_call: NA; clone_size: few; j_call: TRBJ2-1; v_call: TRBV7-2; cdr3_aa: CASTPEPANEQFF; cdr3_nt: TGTGCCAGCACCCCCGAGCCGGCGAATGAGCAGTTCTTC
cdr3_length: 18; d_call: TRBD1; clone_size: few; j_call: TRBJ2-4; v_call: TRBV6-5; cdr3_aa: CASSYSKPGQVVRNIQYF; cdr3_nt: TGTGCCAGCAGTTACTCGAAGCCGGGACAGGTCGTTAGGAACATTCAGTACTTC
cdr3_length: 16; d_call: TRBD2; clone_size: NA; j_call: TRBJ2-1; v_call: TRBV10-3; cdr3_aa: CAISTRTSGRSPEQFF; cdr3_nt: TGTGCCATCAGCACACGGACTAGCGGGAGATCTCCTGAGCAGTTCTTC
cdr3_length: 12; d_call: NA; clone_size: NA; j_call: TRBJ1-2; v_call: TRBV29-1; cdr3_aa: CSVKGGTYGYTF; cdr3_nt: TGCAGCGTCAAGGGTGGGACCTATGGCTACACCTTC
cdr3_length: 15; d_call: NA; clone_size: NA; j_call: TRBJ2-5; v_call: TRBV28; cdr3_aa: CASSLQGLGIWTQYF; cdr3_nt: TGTGCCAGCAGCTTACAGGGATTAGGGATTTGGACCCAGTACTTC
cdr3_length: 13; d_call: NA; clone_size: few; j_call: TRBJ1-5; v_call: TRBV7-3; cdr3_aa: CASSPDPGQPQHF; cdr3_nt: TGTGCCAGCAGCCCCGACCCAGGGCAGCCCCAGCATTTT
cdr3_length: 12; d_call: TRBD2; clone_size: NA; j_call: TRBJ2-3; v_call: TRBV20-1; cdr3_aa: CIASGSTDTQYF; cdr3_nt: TGCATTGCTAGCGGTAGCACAGATACGCAGTATTTT
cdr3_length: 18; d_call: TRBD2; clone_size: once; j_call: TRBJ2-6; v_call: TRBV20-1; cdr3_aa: CSATGASGGYSGANVLTF; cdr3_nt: TGCAGTGCTACTGGGGCTAGCGGGGGGTACTCTGGGGCCAACGTCCTGACTTTC
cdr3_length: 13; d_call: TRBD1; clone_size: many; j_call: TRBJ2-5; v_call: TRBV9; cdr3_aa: CASSPGTEETQCF; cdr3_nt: TGTGCCAGCAGCCCCGGGACAGAAGAGACCCAGTGCTTC
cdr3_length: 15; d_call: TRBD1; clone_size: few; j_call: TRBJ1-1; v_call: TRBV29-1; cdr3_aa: CSAVPARDRVTEAFF; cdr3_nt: TGCAGCGCGGTGCCGGCCCGGGACAGGGTTACTGAAGCTTTCTTT
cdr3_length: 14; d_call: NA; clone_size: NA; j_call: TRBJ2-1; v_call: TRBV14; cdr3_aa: CASSHEILAREQFF; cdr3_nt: TGTGCCAGCAGCCACGAAATCCTGGCCAGAGAGCAGTTCTTC
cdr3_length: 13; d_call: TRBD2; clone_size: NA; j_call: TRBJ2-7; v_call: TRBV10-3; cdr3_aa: CAMGREGPYEQYF; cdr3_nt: TGTGCCATGGGGCGGGAGGGCCCGTACGAGCAGTACTTC
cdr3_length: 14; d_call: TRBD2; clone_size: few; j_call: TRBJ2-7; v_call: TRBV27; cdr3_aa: CASRLAGGQAEQYF; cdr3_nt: TGTGCCAGCAGGCTAGCGGGGGGGCAGGCCGAGCAGTACTTC
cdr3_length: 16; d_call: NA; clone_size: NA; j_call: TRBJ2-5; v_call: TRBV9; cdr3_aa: CASSVEVGRAEETQYF; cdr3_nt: TGTGCCAGCAGCGTAGAGGTAGGCAGGGCTGAAGAGACCCAGTACTTC
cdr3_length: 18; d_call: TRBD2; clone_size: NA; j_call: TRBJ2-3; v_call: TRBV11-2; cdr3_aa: CASSLESLAGGPADTQYF; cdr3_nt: TGTGCCAGCAGCTTAGAAAGTCTAGCGGGGGGGCCCGCAGATACGCAGTATTTT
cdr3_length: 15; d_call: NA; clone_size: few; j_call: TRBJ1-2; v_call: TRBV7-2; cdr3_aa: CASSLPWVGIYGYTF; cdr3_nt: TGTGCCAGCAGCTTACCATGGGTCGGCATCTATGGCTACACCTTC
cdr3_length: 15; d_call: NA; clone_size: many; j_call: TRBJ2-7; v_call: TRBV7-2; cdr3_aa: CASSFRVIGPYEQYF; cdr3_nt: TGTGCCAGCAGCTTTAGGGTAATCGGCCCCTACGAGCAGTACTTC
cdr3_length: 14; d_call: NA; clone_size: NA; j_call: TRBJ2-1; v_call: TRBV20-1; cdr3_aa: CSAIGHSSYNEQFF; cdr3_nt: TGCAGTGCTATTGGTCATAGCTCCTACAATGAGCAGTTCTTC
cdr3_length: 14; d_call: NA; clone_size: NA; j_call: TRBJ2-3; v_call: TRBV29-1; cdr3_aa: CSAIKGGSTDTQYF; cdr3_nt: TGCAGCGCAATAAAGGGGGGAAGCACAGATACGCAGTATTTT
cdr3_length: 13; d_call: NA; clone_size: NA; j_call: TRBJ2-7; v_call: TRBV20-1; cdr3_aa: CSARSGQTYEQYF; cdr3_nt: TGCAGTGCTCGCTCCGGACAAACCTACGAGCAGTACTTC
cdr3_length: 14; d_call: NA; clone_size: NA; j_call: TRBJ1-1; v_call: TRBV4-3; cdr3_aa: CASSQEDSSLQAFF; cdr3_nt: TGCGCCAGCAGCCAAGAGGACAGCAGCCTCCAGGCTTTCTTT
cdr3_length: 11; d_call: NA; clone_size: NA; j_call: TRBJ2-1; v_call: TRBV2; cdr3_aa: CASRIYNEQFF; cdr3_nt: TGTGCCAGCCGTATTTACAATGAGCAGTTCTTC
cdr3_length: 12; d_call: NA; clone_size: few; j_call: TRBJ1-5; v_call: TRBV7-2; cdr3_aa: CASSQAGQPQHF; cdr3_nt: TGTGCCAGCAGTCAAGCGGGGCAGCCCCAGCATTTT
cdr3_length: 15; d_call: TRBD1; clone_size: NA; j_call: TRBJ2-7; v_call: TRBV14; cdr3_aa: CASSQLGQASYEQYF; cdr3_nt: TGTGCCAGCAGCCAGCTGGGACAGGCTTCTTACGAGCAGTACTTC
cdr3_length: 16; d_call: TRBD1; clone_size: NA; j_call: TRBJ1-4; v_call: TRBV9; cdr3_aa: CASSALNRGRNEKLFF; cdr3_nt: TGTGCCAGCAGCGCGTTGAACAGGGGGCGTAATGAAAAACTGTTTTTT
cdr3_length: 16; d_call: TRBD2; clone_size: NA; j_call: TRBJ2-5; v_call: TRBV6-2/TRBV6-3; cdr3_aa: CASSTVGTSYSETQYF; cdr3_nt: TGTGCCAGCAGTACCGTCGGGACTAGTTATTCCGAGACCCAGTACTTC
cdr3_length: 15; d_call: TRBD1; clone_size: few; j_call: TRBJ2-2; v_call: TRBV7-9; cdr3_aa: CASSNRGERTGELFF; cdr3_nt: TGTGCCAGCAGCAACAGGGGAGAACGCACCGGGGAGCTGTTTTTT
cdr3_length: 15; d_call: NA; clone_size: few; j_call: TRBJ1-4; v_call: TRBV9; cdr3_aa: CASSVKSETNEKLFF; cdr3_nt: TGTGCCAGCAGCGTAAAAAGTGAAACTAATGAAAAACTGTTTTTT
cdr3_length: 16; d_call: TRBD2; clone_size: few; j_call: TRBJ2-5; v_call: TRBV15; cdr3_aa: CATSRTPGLAQETQYF; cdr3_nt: TGTGCCACCAGCAGAACCCCGGGACTAGCGCAAGAGACCCAGTACTTC
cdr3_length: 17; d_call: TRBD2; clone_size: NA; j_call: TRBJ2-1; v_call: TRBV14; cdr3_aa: CASSQSDLAGGEDEQFF; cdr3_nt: TGTGCCAGCAGCCAATCAGACCTAGCGGGAGGGGAGGATGAGCAGTTCTTC
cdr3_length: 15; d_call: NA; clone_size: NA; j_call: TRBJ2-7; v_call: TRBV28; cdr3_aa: CASSTRYLSSYEQYF; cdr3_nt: TGTGCCAGCAGTACGCGGTATCTGAGCTCCTACGAGCAGTACTTC
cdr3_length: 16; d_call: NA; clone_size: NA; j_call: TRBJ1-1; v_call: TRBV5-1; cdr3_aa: CASSPGQWDLGTEAFF; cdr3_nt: TGCGCCAGCAGCCCCGGACAGTGGGACCTGGGTACTGAAGCTTTCTTT
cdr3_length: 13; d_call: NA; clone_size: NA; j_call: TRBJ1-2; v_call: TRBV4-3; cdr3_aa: CASSQASFYGYTF; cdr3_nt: TGCGCCAGCAGCCAAGCGTCGTTTTATGGCTACACCTTC
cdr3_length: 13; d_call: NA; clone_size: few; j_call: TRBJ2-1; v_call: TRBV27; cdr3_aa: CASRLLSGDEQFF; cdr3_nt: TGTGCCAGCAGACTACTGAGTGGCGATGAGCAGTTCTTC
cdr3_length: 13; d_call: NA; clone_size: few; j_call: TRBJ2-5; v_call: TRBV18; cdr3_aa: CASSPSLQETQYF; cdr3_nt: TGTGCCAGCTCACCTTCGCTCCAAGAGACCCAGTACTTC
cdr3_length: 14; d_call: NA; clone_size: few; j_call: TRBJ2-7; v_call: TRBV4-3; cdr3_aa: CASRLRDISYEQYF; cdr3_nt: TGCGCCAGCAGACTTAGGGACATCTCCTACGAGCAGTACTTC
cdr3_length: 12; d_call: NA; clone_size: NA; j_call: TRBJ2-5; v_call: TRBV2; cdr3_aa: CASIAPEETQYF; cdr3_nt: TGTGCCAGCATCGCGCCGGAGGAGACCCAGTACTTC
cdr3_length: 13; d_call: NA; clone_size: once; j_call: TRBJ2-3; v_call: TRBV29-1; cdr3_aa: CSCQGVLVHTQYF; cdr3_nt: TGCAGTTGCCAGGGCGTCCTCGTTCATACGCAGTATTTT
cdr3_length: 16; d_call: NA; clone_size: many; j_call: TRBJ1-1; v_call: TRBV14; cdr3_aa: CASSQDKGQMNTEAFF; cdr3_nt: TGTGCCAGCAGCCAAGATAAAGGACAGATGAACACTGAAGCTTTCTTT
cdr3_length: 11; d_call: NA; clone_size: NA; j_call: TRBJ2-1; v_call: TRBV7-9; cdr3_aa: CASSQPPEQFF; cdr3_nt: TGTGCCAGCAGCCAACCTCCCGAGCAGTTCTTC
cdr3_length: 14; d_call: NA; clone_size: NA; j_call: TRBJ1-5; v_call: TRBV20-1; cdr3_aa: CSASPDRSNQPQHF; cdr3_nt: TGCAGTGCTAGCCCGGACCGTAGCAATCAGCCCCAGCATTTT
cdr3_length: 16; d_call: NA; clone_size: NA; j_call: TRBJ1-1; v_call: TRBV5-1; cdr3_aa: CASSLLQGTVVTEAFF; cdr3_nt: TGCGCCAGCAGCTTGCTCCAGGGCACGGTGGTCACTGAAGCTTTCTTT
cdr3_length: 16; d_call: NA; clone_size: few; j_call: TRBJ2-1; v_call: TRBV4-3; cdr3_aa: CASSQDRAGYRNEQFF; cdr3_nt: TGCGCCAGCAGCCAAGATCGGGCAGGGTATAGGAATGAGCAGTTCTTC
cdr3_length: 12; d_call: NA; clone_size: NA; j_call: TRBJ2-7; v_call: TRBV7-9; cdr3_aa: CASSSSGEEQYF; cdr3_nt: TGTGCCAGCAGCTCGTCCGGAGAGGAGCAGTACTTC
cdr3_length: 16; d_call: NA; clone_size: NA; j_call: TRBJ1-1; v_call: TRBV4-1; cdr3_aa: CASSQDLGGTPGEAFF; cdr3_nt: TGCGCCAGCAGCCAAGATCTCGGGGGGACCCCGGGGGAAGCTTTCTTT
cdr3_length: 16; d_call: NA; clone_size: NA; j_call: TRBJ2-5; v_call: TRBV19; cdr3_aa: CASSIATGDLQETQYF; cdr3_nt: TGTGCCAGTAGTATAGCCACGGGGGACTTACAAGAGACCCAGTACTTC
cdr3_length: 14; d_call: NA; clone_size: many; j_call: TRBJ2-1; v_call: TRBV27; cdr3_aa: CASSSGGSYNEQFF; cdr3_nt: TGTGCCAGCAGTTCAGGGGGGTCCTACAATGAGCAGTTCTTC
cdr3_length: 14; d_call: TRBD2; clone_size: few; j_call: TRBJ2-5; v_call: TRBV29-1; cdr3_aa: CSVVLAGRQETQYF; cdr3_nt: TGCAGCGTTGTCCTAGCGGGGAGGCAAGAGACCCAGTACTTC
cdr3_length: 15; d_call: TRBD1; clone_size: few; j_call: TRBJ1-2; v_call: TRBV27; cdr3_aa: CASSRGDRGNYGYTF; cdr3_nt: TGTGCCAGCAGCCGGGGGGACAGGGGCAACTATGGCTACACCTTC
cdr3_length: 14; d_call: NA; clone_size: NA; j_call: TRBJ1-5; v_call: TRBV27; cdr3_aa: CASSVSGGNQPQHF; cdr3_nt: TGTGCCAGCAGTGTATCAGGGGGCAATCAGCCCCAGCATTTT
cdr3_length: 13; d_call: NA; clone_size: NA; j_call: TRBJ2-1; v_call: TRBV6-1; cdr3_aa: CASSGPSGNEQFF; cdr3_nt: TGTGCCAGCAGTGGCCCGTCGGGGAATGAGCAGTTCTTC
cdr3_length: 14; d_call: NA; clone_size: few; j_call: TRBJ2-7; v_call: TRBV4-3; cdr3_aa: CASSQGIGAYEQYF; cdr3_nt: TGCGCCAGCAGCCAAGGGATAGGGGCCTACGAGCAGTACTTC
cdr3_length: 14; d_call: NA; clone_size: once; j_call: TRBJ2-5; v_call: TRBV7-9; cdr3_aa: CASISRVGEETQYF; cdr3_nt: TGTGCCAGCATTTCACGGGTGGGAGAAGAGACCCAGTACTTC
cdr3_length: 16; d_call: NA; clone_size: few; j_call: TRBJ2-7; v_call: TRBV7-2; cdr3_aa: CASSLASVADGYEQYF; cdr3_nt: TGTGCCAGCAGCTTAGCGTCAGTGGCGGATGGCTACGAGCAGTACTTC
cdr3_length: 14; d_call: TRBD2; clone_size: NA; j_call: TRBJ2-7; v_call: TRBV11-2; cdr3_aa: CASSDRGLAYEQYF; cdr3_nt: TGTGCCAGCAGCGACAGAGGACTAGCCTACGAGCAGTACTTC